This TCR beta chain was captured in a study of blood T cell repertoires in COVID-19. As for the study in general: The United States, Italy and Spain were the sources of the acute and convalescent COVID-19 samples.

The study recruited people aged roughly 18 to 95 years across approximately 24 US areas. Participant-reported clinical history was the basis for cohort assignment. Authors' methods: Cell counts per sample came from amplifying reference gene primers. Clones were read by immunoSEQ multiplex PCR, and TCRdb kept only the in-frame ones, dropping some. The D gene and trimming were derived from the DNA, and the V and J assignments and clone size from that table. The data show 370,000 or so clones, approximately 89% seen once. The sequenced sample consisted of PBMCs or T cells enriched from blood (not recorded which). The TCR sequence derives from a man in his thirties or forties who had recovered from COVID-19.

The CDR3 sequence is CASTPTRTGFITEAFF. As DNA, the CDR3 is TGTGCCAGTACCCCAACTCGGACAGGGTTTATCACTGAAGCTTTCTTT. The chain links TRBV19 to TRBJ1-1; 8 nucleotides match TRBD1. Germline V gene data show CDR1 as LNHDA and CDR2 as SQIVND (reference sequence). The V gene end was trimmed by 7 bases and the J gene end by 4 bases; junction bases not matched to a gene: 14. The CDR3 runs 16 residues.